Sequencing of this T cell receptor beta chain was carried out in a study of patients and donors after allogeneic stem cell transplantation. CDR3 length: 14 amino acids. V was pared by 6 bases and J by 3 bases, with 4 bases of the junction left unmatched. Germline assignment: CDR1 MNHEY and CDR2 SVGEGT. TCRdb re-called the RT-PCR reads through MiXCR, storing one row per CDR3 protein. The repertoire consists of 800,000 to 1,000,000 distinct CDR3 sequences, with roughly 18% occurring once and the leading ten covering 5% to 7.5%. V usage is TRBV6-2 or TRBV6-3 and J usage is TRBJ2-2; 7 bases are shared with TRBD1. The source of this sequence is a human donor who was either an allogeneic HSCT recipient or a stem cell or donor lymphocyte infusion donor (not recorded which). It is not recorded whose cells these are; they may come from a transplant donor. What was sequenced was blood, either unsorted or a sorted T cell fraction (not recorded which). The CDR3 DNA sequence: TGTGCCAGCAGACAGGGGAAGTACACCGGGGAGCTGTTTTTT. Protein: CASRQGKYTGELFF.